The rows below give T cell receptor beta chains drawn from one sample of a study of control samples from healthy donors and cancer patients. Assay used: immunoSEQ multiplex PCR; TCRdb lists only in-frame clones, some missing. In the table there are 150,000 to 200,000 clones, roughly nine tenths of which are singletons. The sequenced sample was blood. The receptors originated from a woman aged 25 to 45 in good health. Each CDR3 is given with its conserved first and last residue. The order of the fields is J gene, V gene, D gene, clone size, CDR3 DNA, CDR3 protein. A D gene is named only where the DNA matches it firmly. Not all rows give a size; the values are once, few, many and, for expanded clones, a class.

TRBJ2-1,TRBV19,TRBD1,NA,TGTGCCAGTAGCCGGGACAGGGGGAACAATGAGCAGTTCTTC,CASSRDRGNNEQFF
TRBJ2-7,TRBV30,NA,NA,TGTGCCTGGAGGGATACCTACGAGCAGTACTTC,CAWRDTYEQYF
TRBJ1-1,TRBV5-6,TRBD1,NA,TGTGCCAGCAGCCCAACAGGGGACACTGAAGCTTTCTTT,CASSPTGDTEAFF
TRBJ1-1,TRBV18,NA,NA,TGTGCCAGCTCACCACAAAATACTGAAGCTTTCTTT,CASSPQNTEAFF
TRBJ2-4,TRBV11-3,TRBD2,NA,TGTGCCAGCAGCTTAGATCCCGGACTAGCGGGAGCCAAAAACATTCAGTACTTC,CASSLDPGLAGAKNIQYF
TRBJ1-5,TRBV6-4,TRBD1,NA,TGTGCCAGCAGTGAAGGACAGGGGGCCCAGCCCCAGCATTTT,CASSEGQGAQPQHF
TRBJ1-2,TRBV3-1/TRBV3-2,TRBD1,NA,TGTGCCAGCAGCCGAGGACAGGGGGATTCCTATGGCTACACCTTC,CASSRGQGDSYGYTF
TRBJ1-2,TRBV20-1,TRBD1,NA,TGCAGTGCTCGGACAGGGGATGGCTACACCTTC,CSARTGDGYTF
TRBJ2-1,TRBV5-4,NA,NA,TGTGCCAGCAGCTTGGGGGGGGCGAATGAGCAGTTCTTC,CASSLGGANEQFF
TRBJ1-2,TRBV28,TRBD1,NA,TGTGCCAGCAAGCTGACAGGGAACTATGGCTACACCTTC,CASKLTGNYGYTF
TRBJ1-5,TRBV7-9,NA,many,TGTGCCAGCAGCTTAGGGGGCTATAGCAATCAGCCCCAGCATTTT,CASSLGGYSNQPQHF
TRBJ2-3,TRBV19,NA,NA,TGTGCCAGTAGTATGGCAGGGTGGGCAGATACGCAGTATTTT,CASSMAGWADTQYF
TRBJ1-2,TRBV20-1,NA,once,TGCAGTGCTACCACAGGTTTTGGCTACACCTTC,CSATTGFGYTF
TRBJ2-2,TRBV7-2,TRBD2,NA,TGTGCCAGCAGCTTAGGGGCGGGGGTCCCGAACACCGGGGAGCTGTTTTTT,CASSLGAGVPNTGELFF
TRBJ1-2,TRBV9,NA,NA,TGTGCCAGCAGCGTAGGACTGGACTATGGCTACACCTTC,CASSVGLDYGYTF
TRBJ1-5,TRBV18,TRBD1,NA,TGTGCCAGCTCGCCCGACAGGGTCCCTTATCAGCCCCAGCATTTT,CASSPDRVPYQPQHF
TRBJ2-6,TRBV5-5,NA,NA,TGTGCCAGCAGCTTGGGGGCCGGGGCCAACGTCCTGACTTTC,CASSLGAGANVLTF
TRBJ2-5,TRBV25-1,NA,NA,TGTGCCAGCAGTGGGCCTCAAGAGACCCAGTACTTC,CASSGPQETQYF
TRBJ1-5,TRBV12-3/TRBV12-4,NA,NA,TGTGCCAGCAGCCAGGGGTTGAGTCAGCCCCAGCATTTT,CASSQGLSQPQHF
TRBJ2-5,TRBV10-3,TRBD2,NA,TGTGCCATCAGTGAGAACGGGAGGGGGGAGACCCAGTACTTC,CAISENGRGETQYF
TRBJ1-1,TRBV19,TRBD1,NA,TGTGCCAGTAGTAGCGGGGACAGGGGGCTCATGAACACTGAAGCTTTCTTT,CASSSGDRGLMNTEAFF
TRBJ2-1,TRBV27,NA,NA,TGTGCCAGCACGGACTACAATGAGCAGTTCTTC,CASTDYNEQFF
TRBJ1-5,TRBV4-1,TRBD1,NA,TGCGCCAGCAGCCAGGAGGGGGCAGGGGGTCAGCCCCAGCATTTT,CASSQEGAGGQPQHF
TRBJ1-6,TRBV4-2,NA,NA,TGTGCCAGCAGCCAAGATAGGGGGAATAATTCACCCCTCCACTTT,CASSQDRGNNSPLHF
TRBJ1-5,TRBV2,NA,NA,TGTGCCAGCAGTGAAGGGGGCCATAGCAATCAGCCCCAGCATTTT,CASSEGGHSNQPQHF
TRBJ2-5,TRBV7-3,NA,NA,TGTGCCAGCAGCTTAAATTCGGGAGCAGAGACCCAGTACTTC,CASSLNSGAETQYF
TRBJ1-2,TRBV13,NA,NA,TGTGCCAGCAGCTTAACGGGACTGGATGGCTACACCTTC,CASSLTGLDGYTF